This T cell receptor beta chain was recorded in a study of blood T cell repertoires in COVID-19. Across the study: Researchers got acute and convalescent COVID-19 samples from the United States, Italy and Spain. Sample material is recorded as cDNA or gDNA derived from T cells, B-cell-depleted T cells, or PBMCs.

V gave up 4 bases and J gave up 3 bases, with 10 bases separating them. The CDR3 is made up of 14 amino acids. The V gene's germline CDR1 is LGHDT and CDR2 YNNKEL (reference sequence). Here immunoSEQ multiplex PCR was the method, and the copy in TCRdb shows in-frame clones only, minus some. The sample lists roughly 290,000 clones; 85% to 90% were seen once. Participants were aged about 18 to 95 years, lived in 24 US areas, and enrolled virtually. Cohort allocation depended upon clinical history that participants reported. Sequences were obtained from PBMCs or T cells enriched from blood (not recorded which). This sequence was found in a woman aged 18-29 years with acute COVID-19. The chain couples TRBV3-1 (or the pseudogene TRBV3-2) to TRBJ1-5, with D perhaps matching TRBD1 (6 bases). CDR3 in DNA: TGTGCCAGCAGCCTGACAGGCTCCAATCAGCCCCAGCATTTT. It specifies CASSLTGSNQPQHF.